The 22 T cell receptor beta chains presented below share a single source sample, sequenced in a study of shared clonotypes between healthy human individuals. Some clones are missing from TCRdb's copy, which holds only in-frame ones; the method was immunoSEQ multiplex PCR. Among approximately 1.4 million clones listed, around 98% were seen once. Material for sequencing was naive CD4+ T cells sorted from blood. The subset was: CD45RA+ positively selected. Every receptor here comes from a man aged 25-40 years in good health.

This clone was counted a single time. This chain connects TRBV11-2 to TRBJ1-4; D is ambiguous. This CDR3 has 14 residues. Per germline, CDR1 SGHAT and CDR2 FQNNGV. V lost 1 base and J lost 11, with 14 bases in between. CDR3 in DNA: TGTGCCAGCAGCTTAGGAGGTGGAGCAAGGAAACTGTTTTTT. Translation: CASSLGGGARKLFF.

About this clone itself: The same CDR3 is also encoded by other DNA sequences in this sample. The rearrangement uses TRBV30 and TRBJ1-5, with TRBD1 as a possible D gene (5 bases). Germline V gene sequence: CDR1 GTSNPN, CDR2 SVGIG (reference sequence). Trimming removed 3 bases at V and 0 bases at J, with 12 bases between. The CDR3 extends over 15 amino acids. CDR3 residues: CAWSGQGYSNQPQHF. Here the CDR3 DNA reads TGTGCCTGGAGCGGTCAGGGATATAGCAATCAGCCCCAGCATTTT.

The chain has TRBV28 and TRBJ2-1, with 13 bases fitting TRBD2. V was clipped by 2 bases and J by 7 bases; unmatched bases: 8. The germline V gene has CDR1 MDHEN and CDR2 SYDVKM. This CDR3 has 17 residues. The CDR3, as DNA: TGTGCCAGCAGTTTAACTAGCGGGAGGGTCGCGGGTAATGAGCAGTTCTTC. Amino acids: CASSLTSGRVAGNEQFF.

This chain connects TRBV5-4 to TRBJ2-7, with D possibly TRBD1 on 7 matching bases. Trimming pared 6 bases from V and 0 bases from J, leaving 13 bases between. In germline, CDR1 is SGHNT, CDR2 YYREEE (reference sequence). The length of the CDR3 is 14 residues. The CDR3 loop reads CASTEGASSYEQYF. DNA of the CDR3: TGTGCCAGCACGGAGGGGGCGAGCTCCTACGAGCAGTACTTC. Together with reference TRBV5-4 and TRBJ2-7, the CDR3 gives the full variable domain: ETGVTQSPTHLIKTRGQQVTLRCSSQSGHNTVSWYQQALGQGPQFIFQYYREEENGRGNFPPRFSGLQFPNYSSELNVNALELDDSALYLCASTEGASSYEQYFGPGTRLTVT.

The V gene is TRBV6-1, the J gene TRBJ1-5; D unclear. The CDR3 is 12 residues long. Germline-derived CDR1 and CDR2 are MNHNS and SASEGT. Trimming removed 5 bases from V and 5 bases from J, with 7 bases in between. The CDR3 sequence: CASSPGYQPQHF. The CDR3 bases are TGTGCCAGCAGTCCGGGGTATCAGCCCCAGCATTTT.

V gene TRBV19 combines with J gene TRBJ2-3; 7 bases fit TRBD2. Germline loops: CDR1 LNHDA, CDR2 SQIVND (reference sequence). The CDR3 contains 15 residues. The J segment lost 2 bases and the V segment lost 4 bases, leaving 6 bases of the junction unmatched. The CDR3 loop reads CASSNTGLPTDTQYF. CDR3 DNA: TGTGCCAGTAGTAACACGGGACTACCCACAGATACGCAGTATTTT.

This clone was picked up a small number of times. V is TRBV10-3 and J is TRBJ1-1, with TRBD1 identical over 7 bases. This CDR3 spans 14 amino acids. The V and J ends lost 5 bases and 5 bases, in that order; junction bases with no gene match: 8. Germline CDR1 is ENHRY and CDR2 is SYGVKD. The chain's CDR3 is CAISSRQGGTEAFF. For the CDR3, the DNA is TGTGCCATCAGTTCCAGACAGGGAGGGACTGAAGCTTTCTTT.

This clone was counted a single time. The chain recombines TRBV6-5 with TRBJ1-2; 7 bases map to TRBD1. Germline V gene lookup returns CDR1 MNHEY and CDR2 SVGAGI. The CDR3 is made up of 15 amino acids. Losses at the gene ends were 0 bases for V and 4 bases for J; bases not matched to a gene: 5. Here the CDR3 DNA reads TGTGCCAGCAGTTACTCGGCGGCAGGGGGCTATGGCTACACCTTC. Amino acids: CASSYSAAGGYGYTF.

This sequence joins TRBV7-2 and TRBJ2-7, with 7 bases identical to TRBD1. The CDR3 length is 16 residues. CDR1 SGHTA and CDR2 FQGNSA come from the germline V gene. V was pared by 3 bases and J by 1 base, with 9 bases of the junction left unmatched. This chain's CDR3 is CASSLDRDSGSYEQYF. Here the CDR3 DNA reads TGTGCCAGCAGCTTGGACCGGGACAGCGGTTCCTACGAGCAGTACTTC.

Regarding this clone: Distinct nucleotide sequences in the sample also encode this CDR3. This chain joins TRBV2 and TRBJ2-7, with D tentatively TRBD1 (5 bases). The CDR3 has 12 amino acids. CDR1 is SNHLY and CDR2 is FYNNEI in the germline V gene. Trimming cost V 6 bases and J 3 bases, with 9 bases left between them. The CDR3 DNA follows: TGTGCCAGCAGGACTGACAGCTACGAGCAGTACTTC. This codes for CASRTDSYEQYF.

As to this clone: Other DNA sequences from this sample encode an identical CDR3 as well. J is TRBJ2-7 and V is TRBV5-1; D might be TRBD2 (6 bases). This CDR3 region has 14 residues. The V gene lost 4 bases and the J gene lost 4 bases, with 15 bases spanning the gap. Germline lookup yields CDR1 SGHRS and CDR2 YFSETQ. The CDR3 sequence: CASSPRDSSYEQYF. The CDR3, as DNA: TGCGCCAGCAGCCCCCGGGACTCTTCTTACGAGCAGTACTTC.

The DNA for the CDR3 is TGCGCCAGCAGCCCCGACTCTCACCTCGAGACCCAGTACTTC. It translates to CASSPDSHLETQYF. The chain carries TRBV5-1 and TRBJ2-5; D remains unclear. The CDR3 length is 14 residues. V dropped 4 bases and J dropped 5 bases, with 15 bases sitting between them. Looked up from germline, CDR1 is SGHRS and CDR2 is YFSETQ.

V usage is TRBV9 and J usage is TRBJ2-7, with a weak D call TRBD2 (5 bases). This CDR3 spans 14 amino acids. The germline V gene encodes CDR1 SGDLS and CDR2 YYNGEE. The germline V and J ends were trimmed by 2 bases and 4 bases, with 13 bases remaining between them. The CDR3 nucleotides read TGTGCCAGCAGCGTTGAAGCGGAGAGATACGAGCAGTACTTC. It specifies CASSVEAERYEQYF. Full variable domain (remainder filled in from reference TRBV9 and TRBJ2-7): DSGVTQTPKHLITATGQRVTLRCSPRSGDLSVYWYQQSLDQGLQFLIQYYNGEERAKGNILERFSAQQFPDLHSELNLSSLELGDSALYFCASSVEAERYEQYFGPGTRLTVT.

The V gene is TRBV10-3, the J gene TRBJ2-7, with TRBD2 identical over 9 bases. The CDR3 loop spans 16 amino acids. V was clipped by 10 bases and J by 3 bases; unmatched bases: 16. Germline CDR1 is ENHRY and CDR2 is SYGVKD. CDR3 region: CARKPTSGTSHYEQYF. The DNA of the CDR3 is TGTGCCAGAAAACCGACTTCCGGGACTAGCCACTACGAGCAGTACTTC.

The rearrangement links TRBV6-5 to TRBJ1-2; TRBD1 matches 8 bases. The CDR3 sequence is 13 residues long. Trimming removed 2 bases from V and 8 bases from J; junction bases left unmatched: 4. Germline CDR1 and CDR2: MNHEY and SVGAGI. CDR3 loop: CASSYQGARGYTF. The CDR3 bases are TGTGCCAGCAGTTACCAGGGGGCGAGGGGCTACACCTTC.

The chain is built from TRBV5-1 and TRBJ2-6, with D perhaps matching TRBD2 (5 bases). The CDR3 is 14 amino acids. Between the trimmed V and J ends, which lost 6 bases and 2 bases, there was a span of 9 bases. The V gene's germline CDR1 is SGHRS and CDR2 YFSETQ. CDR3 sequence: CASTPGAGANVLTF. Here the CDR3 DNA reads TGCGCCAGCACCCCCGGGGCTGGGGCCAACGTCCTGACTTTC. Together with reference TRBV5-1 and TRBJ2-6, the CDR3 gives the full variable domain: KAGVTQTPRYLIKTRGQQVTLSCSPISGHRSVSWYQQTPGQGLQFLFEYFSETQRNKGNFPGRFSGRQFSNSRSEMNVSTLELGDSALYLCASTPGAGANVLTFGAGSRLTVL.

The gene calls are TRBV7-9 and TRBJ2-3; D gene ambiguous. Germline V CDR1 and CDR2: SEHNR, FQNEAQ (reference sequence). Deletions cut 5 bases from V and 4 bases from J, with 13 bases between. This CDR3 has 14 residues. CDR3 amino acids: CASSRSGNPDTQYF. CDR3 coding DNA: TGTGCCAGCAGCCGGTCGGGCAATCCAGATACGCAGTATTTT. Complete variable domain (other parts from reference TRBV7-9 and TRBJ2-3): DTGVSQNPRHKITKRGQNVTFRCDPISEHNRLYWYRQTLGQGPEFLTYFQNEAQLEKSRLLSDRFSAERPKGSFSTLEIQRTEQGDSAMYLCASSRSGNPDTQYFGPGTRLTVL.

J is TRBJ2-2 and V is TRBV5-1; no clear D. This CDR3 comprises 16 residues. CDR1 SGHRS and CDR2 YFSETQ come from the germline V gene. The V and J ends lost 5 bases and 2 bases respectively, with 16 bases between them. This chain's CDR3 is CASSVIGSQNTGELFF. The CDR3 DNA reads as TGCGCCAGCAGTGTTATAGGCAGCCAAAACACCGGGGAGCTGTTTTTT.

The chain combines TRBV25-1 with TRBJ1-1; D uncertain. Trimming cost V 1 base and J 3 bases, with 12 bases left between them. The germline gives CDR1 MGHDK, CDR2 SYGVNS. There are 15 residues in the CDR3. For the CDR3, the DNA is TGTGCCAGCAGTGAATCGCGGGGATGGGACACTGAAGCTTTCTTT. Residues: CASSESRGWDTEAFF.

The rearrangement uses TRBV6-1 and TRBJ2-3; D may be TRBD1 or TRBD2 (5 bases each). V was trimmed by 6 bases and J by 2 bases, leaving 15 bases between them. Germline V lookup: CDR1 MNHNS, CDR2 SASEGT. The CDR3 covers 15 residues. The CDR3 nucleotides are TGTGCCAGCAGCCCCGGGACGGGAAACACAGATACGCAGTATTTT. It encodes CASSPGTGNTDTQYF.

The chain couples TRBV5-1 to TRBJ2-1; D gene uncertain. Germline V CDR1 and CDR2: SGHRS, YFSETQ. The CDR3 runs to 13 residues. V lost 0 bases and J 7 bases, leaving 8 bases between the germline ends. The CDR3, as DNA: TGCGCCAGCAGCTTGGCGCCGATGAATGAGCAGTTCTTC. Translated, it gives CASSLAPMNEQFF.

The chain is built from TRBV6-5 and TRBJ1-4, with D unresolved. The ends were cut back, 2 bases at V and 12 bases at J, with 10 bases in the middle. Germline V CDR1 and CDR2: MNHEY, SVGAGI. The CDR3 contains 12 residues. This chain's CDR3 is CASSYPRAELFF. As DNA, the CDR3 is TGTGCCAGCAGTTACCCGCGGGCTGAACTGTTTTTT.